This is a list of T cell receptor beta chains from one sample in a study of blood T cell repertoires in COVID-19. Clones were read by immunoSEQ multiplex PCR, and TCRdb kept only the in-frame ones, dropping some. The table includes roughly 160,000 clones, about 86% detected once. The sequenced material came from peripheral blood. The receptors were gathered from a man aged 60 to 69 with acute or convalescent COVID-19. CDR3s include the opening cysteine and the closing phenylalanine or tryptophan. The D gene is left open where the match is weak. Expanded clones are given a class, and other clones once, few, many or no size at all.

CDR3aa | CDR3nt | v_gene | d_gene | j_gene | abundance
CANERERADTQYF | TGTGCCAACGAGCGGGAGAGAGCAGATACGCAGTATTTT | TRBV7-2 | TRBD2 | TRBJ2-3 | NA
CASSQARTSGSYEQYF | TGCGCCAGCAGCCAGGCCCGGACTAGCGGGAGCTACGAGCAGTACTTC | TRBV4-1 | TRBD2 | TRBJ2-7 | few
CAWSTPDRGTDTQYF | TGTGCCTGGAGTACCCCGGACAGGGGGACAGATACGCAGTATTTT | TRBV30 | TRBD1 | TRBJ2-3 | NA
CASRPTGGLNTEAFF | TGTGCCAGCAGGCCGACAGGGGGCCTGAACACTGAAGCTTTCTTT | TRBV6-5 | TRBD1 | TRBJ1-1 | once
CASSSTSGTDTQYF | TGTGCCAGCAGTTCGACTAGCGGCACAGATACGCAGTATTTT | TRBV7-3 | TRBD2 | TRBJ2-3 | NA
CATSQGANTIYF | TGTGCCACCAGCCAGGGCGCCAACACCATATATTTT | TRBV15 | NA | TRBJ1-3 | NA
CATSDPTSGSPDTQYF | TGTGCCACCAGTGACCCCACTAGCGGGAGCCCAGATACGCAGTATTTT | TRBV24-1 | TRBD2 | TRBJ2-3 | NA
CASSLDGGSGQPQHF | TGTGCCAGCAGCTTAGATGGGGGGTCTGGTCAGCCCCAGCATTTT | TRBV11-2 | NA | TRBJ1-5 | NA
CSVEGVREGVSSYNEQFF | TGCAGCGTTGAAGGTGTCAGGGAGGGAGTGAGCTCCTACAATGAGCAGTTCTTC | TRBV29-1 | TRBD2 | TRBJ2-1 | NA
CASSKAGTSGARAKNIQYF | TGTGCCAGCAGCAAAGCCGGGACTAGCGGCGCGCGGGCCAAAAACATTCAGTACTTC | TRBV21-1 | NA | TRBJ2-4 | once
CASSLAYSGRTNTGELFF | TGTGCCAGCAGCTTAGCTTATAGCGGGAGGACGAACACCGGGGAGCTGTTTTTT | TRBV7-9 | TRBD2 | TRBJ2-2 | NA
CASSMGQGADTQYF | TGTGCCAGTAGTATGGGACAGGGGGCAGATACGCAGTATTTT | TRBV19 | TRBD1 | TRBJ2-3 | once
CASSLVLAGVREQFF | TGTGCCAGCAGCTTGGTTCTAGCGGGAGTTCGTGAGCAGTTCTTC | TRBV5-5 | TRBD2 | TRBJ2-1 | many
CASSVLGNTGELFF | TGTGCCAGCAGTGTACTAGGGAACACCGGGGAGCTGTTTTTT | TRBV6-4 | NA | TRBJ2-2 | once
CASSSSREDSPLHF | TGTGCCAGCAGCTCATCCCGGGAAGATTCACCCCTCCACTTT | TRBV2 | NA | TRBJ1-6 | once
CASSREPGNEQYF | TGCGCCAGCAGCCGAGAGCCGGGAAACGAGCAGTACTTC | TRBV4-1 | NA | TRBJ2-7 | NA
CATSRGIAGGETQYF | TGTGCCACCAGCAGAGGGATAGCGGGAGGGGAGACCCAGTACTTC | TRBV15 | TRBD2 | TRBJ2-5 | NA
CASSLGPGQEIYGYTF | TGCGCCAGCAGCTTGGGGCCGGGACAGGAGATCTATGGCTACACCTTC | TRBV5-1 | TRBD1 | TRBJ1-2 | once
CASSEEVAGKSNEQFF | TGTGCCAGCAGTGAAGAAGTAGCGGGAAAGAGCAATGAGCAGTTCTTC | TRBV6-1 | TRBD2 | TRBJ2-1 | NA
CASSLTGIYGYTF | TGTGCCAGCAGCCTGACAGGGATTTATGGCTACACCTTC | TRBV7-9 | TRBD1 | TRBJ1-2 | NA
CASSRWAETGLGTQYF | TGCGCCAGCAGTCGATGGGCCGAGACAGGGTTGGGGACCCAGTACTTC | TRBV5-1 | TRBD1 | TRBJ2-5 | NA
CASSFLSVDTGELFF | TGCGCCAGCAGCTTTCTTAGCGTCGACACCGGGGAGCTGTTTTTT | TRBV5-1 | NA | TRBJ2-2 | NA
CAWSVRTVTEAFF | TGTGCCTGGAGTGTAAGGACAGTAACTGAAGCTTTCTTT | TRBV30 | NA | TRBJ1-1 | once
CASSSGLAGGETQYF | TGTGCCAGCAGCTCGGGACTAGCGGGCGGCGAGACCCAGTACTTC | TRBV5-4 | TRBD2 | TRBJ2-5 | NA
CASRMKQSTDTQYF | TGCGCCAGCAGGATGAAACAAAGCACAGATACGCAGTATTTT | TRBV5-1 | NA | TRBJ2-3 | NA
CASSQGQGGTDTQYF | TGCGCCAGCAGCCAGGGACAGGGGGGGACAGATACGCAGTATTTT | TRBV5-1 | TRBD1 | TRBJ2-3 | NA
CASSRGAVETQYF | TGTGCCAGCAGTAGGGGCGCCGTGGAGACCCAGTACTTC | TRBV2 | NA | TRBJ2-5 | NA
CASTLGHPQETQYF | TGTGCCAGCACCCTGGGACACCCGCAAGAGACCCAGTACTTC | TRBV6-5 | NA | TRBJ2-5 | NA
CASSLLAGRYEQYF | TGTGCCAGCAGCTTACTAGCGGGGCGCTACGAGCAGTACTTC | TRBV13 | TRBD2 | TRBJ2-7 | NA
CASSLVGGHIYGYTF | TGTGCCAGCAGCTTAGTTGGCGGCCACATCTATGGCTACACCTTC | TRBV7-2 | NA | TRBJ1-2 | NA
CASRRDSTDTQYF | TGTGCCAGCAGGCGGGACAGCACAGATACGCAGTATTTT | TRBV2 | NA | TRBJ2-3 | NA
CASSPSGSSYEQYF | TGTGCCAGCAGCCCTAGCGGGAGCTCCTACGAGCAGTACTTC | TRBV2 | TRBD2 | TRBJ2-7 | NA
CASSDERGGAYEQYF | TGTGCCAGCAGCGACGAGAGGGGAGGGGCTTACGAGCAGTACTTC | TRBV28 | TRBD2 | TRBJ2-7 | NA
CASSFWGQGWDTGELFF | TGCGCCAGCAGCTTCTGGGGGCAGGGATGGGATACCGGGGAGCTGTTTTTT | TRBV5-1 | NA | TRBJ2-2 | NA
CASSLTDRGGNTIYF | TGTGCCAGCAGCTTAACGGATAGAGGGGGAAACACCATATATTTT | TRBV7-8 | NA | TRBJ1-3 | NA
CATSRRTGDNEKLFF | TGTGCCACCAGCAGGAGGACAGGCGACAATGAAAAACTGTTTTTT | TRBV15 | TRBD1 | TRBJ1-4 | NA
CASSLRVPSGDTIYF | TGTGCCAGCAGTTTGAGGGTTCCAAGCGGGGACACCATATATTTT | TRBV28 | NA | TRBJ1-3 | NA
CSAATSGRLPYEQYF | TGCAGCGCTGCGACTAGCGGGAGGCTTCCCTACGAGCAGTACTTC | TRBV29-1 | TRBD2 | TRBJ2-7 | NA
CASSPTTDYEQYF | TGTGCCAGCTCACCAACGACAGACTACGAGCAGTACTTC | TRBV18 | NA | TRBJ2-7 | few
CASSLSSGWTQYF | TGCGCCAGCAGCTTGTCCAGCGGGTGGACGCAGTATTTT | TRBV5-1 | NA | TRBJ2-3 | NA
CATSDSSNEQFF | TGTGCCACCAGTGATTCGAGCAATGAGCAGTTCTTC | TRBV24-1 | NA | TRBJ2-1 | NA
CAWRGGSFSGNTIYF | TGTGCCTGGAGAGGGGGCAGTTTCTCTGGAAACACCATATATTTT | TRBV30 | TRBD1 | TRBJ1-3 | NA
CATPPRQGAGGYTF | TGTGCCACCCCCCCGAGACAGGGGGCTGGTGGCTACACCTTC | TRBV24-1 | TRBD1 | TRBJ1-2 | NA
CASKRREPKETQYF | TGTGCCAGCAAAAGGCGGGAGCCCAAAGAGACCCAGTACTTC | TRBV2 | TRBD2 | TRBJ2-5 | once
CASRPLAGGSYEQYF | TGTGCCAGCAGGCCACTGGCGGGAGGATCCTACGAGCAGTACTTC | TRBV27 | TRBD2 | TRBJ2-7 | NA
CASSPRDRMSSYEQYF | TGTGCCAGCAGTCCCCGAGACAGGATGAGCTCCTACGAGCAGTACTTC | TRBV3-1/TRBV3-2 | NA | TRBJ2-7 | NA
CASSTHAAGDTQYF | TGTGCCAGTAGTACCCACGCCGCTGGCGATACGCAGTATTTT | TRBV19 | NA | TRBJ2-3 | NA
CASSPEGARNSPLHF | TGTGCCAGCAGTCCCGAGGGGGCGCGGAATTCACCCCTCCACTTT | TRBV6-6 | TRBD1 | TRBJ1-6 | few
CASSHRGSEQYF | TGTGCCAGCAGCCACCGGGGTTCCGAGCAGTACTTC | TRBV3-1/TRBV3-2 | NA | TRBJ2-7 | NA
CASSTERETQYF | TGTGCCAGCAGTACGGAGCGGGAGACCCAGTACTTC | TRBV12-3/TRBV12-4 | NA | TRBJ2-5 | NA
CASSLETGSGANVLTF | TGCGCCAGCAGCCTAGAGACAGGGTCCGGGGCCAACGTCCTGACTTTC | TRBV5-1 | TRBD1 | TRBJ2-6 | NA
CASSKGGTSGRGNYEQYF | TGTGCCAGCAGCAAAGGCGGGACTAGCGGGAGAGGGAACTACGAGCAGTACTTC | TRBV21-1 | NA | TRBJ2-7 | NA
CASSPFYVQGPAFRNTEAFF | TGTGCCAGCTCTCCCTTTTATGTACAGGGCCCAGCGTTCAGGAACACTGAAGCTTTCTTT | TRBV18 | NA | TRBJ1-1 | NA
CASSVGSPETQYF | TGTGCCAGCAGCGTTGGCTCGCCGGAGACCCAGTACTTC | TRBV2 | NA | TRBJ2-5 | once
CASSDYDSVYGYTF | TGTGCCAGCAGTGATTACGACAGCGTGTATGGCTACACCTTC | TRBV2 | NA | TRBJ1-2 | NA